The 22 T cell receptor beta chains given below trace back to one sample, sequenced in a study of response to subunit inactivated influenza vaccine. Each CDR3 protein gets one entry after TCRdb re-called the RT-PCR reads with MiXCR. The profile shows approximately 570,000 distinct CDR3 sequences, 6.5% to 8% of them singletons. Sequenced material: PBMCs from blood, taken less than 30 months after vaccination. The receptors shown here come from a man aged 50 to 69 who received an inactivated influenza vaccine.

This clonotype was found a few times. This rearrangement joins TRBV2 to TRBJ2-3; 12 bases line up with TRBD2. The CDR3 is 15 residues long. The trim removed 9 bases at V and 4 bases at J, leaving 8 bases unmatched. Germline CDR1 is SNHLY and CDR2 is FYNNEI. CDR3 residues: CASTGTSGYSDTQYF. The CDR3 DNA sequence: TGTGCCAGTACCGGGACTAGCGGGTATTCAGATACGCAGTATTTT.

This clonotype showed up many times. V is TRBV20-1 and J is TRBJ2-1, with 11 bases fitting TRBD2. The germline V gene encodes CDR1 DFQATT and CDR2 SNEGSKA (reference sequence). After removal of 5 bases from V and 3 bases from J, the junction contained 3 bases not matched to a gene. The CDR3 covers 14 residues. The CDR3 DNA is TGCAGTGCTCAGGGGACTAGCGGCTACAATGAGCAGTTCTTC. Amino acids: CSAQGTSGYNEQFF.

The chain joins TRBV6-2 or TRBV6-3 to TRBJ2-1; 8 bases fit TRBD2. J was trimmed by 9 bases and V by 2 bases; bases with no gene match: 12. From germline, CDR1 is MNHEY and CDR2 SVGEGT. This CDR3 contains 16 residues. CDR3: CASSYLFSGGGGEQFF. In DNA form, the CDR3 reads TGTGCCAGCAGTTACCTCTTTTCGGGAGGGGGGGGTGAGCAGTTCTTC.

This clonotype came up many times. The chain's CDR3 is CASSFRDTRVTEAFF. DNA of the CDR3: TGTGCCAGCAGTTTCCGGGACACCAGGGTCACTGAAGCTTTCTTT. The V call is TRBV6-5, the J call TRBJ1-1; D possibly corresponds to TRBD1 (6 bases). CDR1 MNHEY and CDR2 SVGAGI come from the germline V gene. Deletions cut 4 bases from V and 4 bases from J, with 16 bases between. This CDR3 contains 15 residues.

This clonotype was counted only a few times. The chain uses TRBV20-1 and TRBJ1-1; possible D gene TRBD1, 5 bases. The CDR3 is 14 amino acids. Trimming stripped 3 bases from V and 0 bases from J, with 11 bases between. The V gene's germline CDR1 is DFQATT and CDR2 SNEGSKA (reference sequence). The CDR3 region is CSARLGALNTEAFF. The CDR3 DNA is TGCAGTGCTAGGTTAGGGGCATTGAACACTGAAGCTTTCTTT.

This clonotype has at least ten counts. The chain couples TRBV14 to TRBJ2-3; TRBD1 or TRBD2 may be the D gene (5 bases each). V dropped 1 base and J dropped 0 bases, with 14 bases sitting between them. This CDR3 comprises 17 residues. Germline CDR1 and CDR2: SGHDN and FVKESK. The chain's CDR3 is CASSQAPSWGSTDTQYF. CDR3 bases: TGTGCCAGCAGCCAAGCCCCCTCATGGGGGAGCACAGATACGCAGTATTTT. Full variable domain (remainder filled in from reference TRBV14 and TRBJ2-3): EAGVTQFPSHSVIEKGQTVTLRCDPISGHDNLYWYRRVMGKEIKFLLHFVKESKQDESGMPNNRFLAERTGGTYSTLKVQPAELEDSGVYFCASSQAPSWGSTDTQYFGPGTRLTVL.

This clonotype has a handful of counts. This rearrangement joins TRBV4-3 to TRBJ2-7, with D tentatively TRBD2 (5 bases). The V end was cut by 1 base, the J end by 1 base, with 11 bases between. CDR3 length equals 15 residues. Germline V gives CDR1 LGHNA, CDR2 YSLEER. CDR3 in amino acids: CASSQARTLSYEQYF. The CDR3 DNA reads as TGCGCCAGCAGCCAAGCCCGGACTTTATCCTACGAGCAGTACTTC.

This clonotype showed up many times. The V call is TRBV11-1, the J call TRBJ2-7; D might be TRBD1 or TRBD2, each matching 5 bases. Trimming shortened V by 7 bases and J by 3 bases, and 16 bases separated the two germline ends. Germline CDR1 is SGHAT and CDR2 is FQDESV (reference sequence). The CDR3 runs 14 residues. The CDR3 nucleotides are TGTGCCAGCACCCCTGGGGGTCCTTTCTACGAGCAGTACTTC. It yields the protein CASTPGGPFYEQYF.

The sample holds many counts of this clonotype. V usage is TRBV5-5 and J usage is TRBJ1-3; a possible D gene is TRBD1 (5 bases). The germline CDR1 and CDR2 sequences are SGHKS and YYEKEE (reference sequence). The CDR3 extends over 13 amino acids. Trimming removed 4 bases at V and 2 bases at J, with 7 bases between. The CDR3 loop is CASSRGTGNTIYF. CDR3 sequence (DNA): TGTGCCAGCAGCCGGGGGACTGGAAACACCATATATTTT.

The chain has TRBV20-1 and TRBJ2-1, with TRBD2 as a possible D gene (6 bases). The V gene's germline CDR1 is DFQATT and CDR2 SNEGSKA (reference sequence). The germline V and J ends were trimmed by 0 bases and 4 bases, with 16 bases remaining between them. The CDR3 covers 16 residues. This CDR3 is CSARDQSGPHYNEQFF. The CDR3 nucleotides read TGCAGTGCTAGAGATCAAAGCGGGCCCCATTACAATGAGCAGTTCTTC.

This clonotype was seen only a few times. V is TRBV5-6 and J is TRBJ2-1, with 8 bases that match TRBD2. The CDR3 spans 12 residues. The V segment lost 2 bases and the J segment 14 bases; nucleotides outside the gene matches: 6. Per germline, CDR1 SGHDT and CDR2 YYEEEE. This CDR3 reads CASSFGGTREFF. DNA for the CDR3: TGTGCCAGCAGCTTCGGTGGGACTAGGGAGTTCTTC. Full variable domain (outside the CDR3, taken from reference TRBV5-6 and TRBJ2-1): DAGVTQSPTHLIKTRGQQVTLRCSPKSGHDTVSWYQQALGQGPQFIFQYYEEEERQRGNFPDRFSGHQFPNYSSELNVNALLLGDSALYLCASSFGGTREFFGPGTRLTVL.

The table lists this clonotype with many counts. The rearrangement links TRBV12-3 or TRBV12-4 to TRBJ2-2; D is possibly TRBD2 (6 bases). The CDR3 totals 15 residues. Trimming left V 7 bases short and J 8 bases short, with 20 bases between. The CDR3 is CASTSPGLRAGELFF. DNA for the CDR3: TGTGCCAGCACCTCTCCGGGACTTCGGGCGGGGGAGCTGTTTTTT.

This CDR3 is CSARDFLADTGELFF. CDR3 DNA: TGCAGTGCTAGAGATTTCCTAGCGGATACCGGGGAGCTGTTTTTT. The chain is built from TRBV20-1 and TRBJ2-2, with 7 bases that match TRBD2. CDR1 and CDR2 (germline): DFQATT, SNEGSKA (reference sequence). CDR3 length: 15 residues. Losses at the gene ends were 0 bases for V and 5 bases for J; bases not matched to a gene: 6.

This clonotype was observed a handful of times. The gene calls are TRBV6-1 and TRBJ1-5; D is unresolved. The CDR3 spans 14 residues. Germline V CDR1 and CDR2: MNHNS, SASEGT. The V gene lost 4 bases and the J gene lost 6 bases, with 13 bases spanning the gap. The CDR3 protein is CASSVMLRAQPQHF. CDR3 DNA sequence: TGTGCCAGCAGTGTGATGCTTAGGGCTCAGCCCCAGCATTTT.

In this sample, this clonotype turned up many times. The chain is built from TRBV27 and TRBJ2-1, with 7 positions matching TRBD1. In germline, CDR1 is MNHEY, CDR2 SMNVEV (reference sequence). The CDR3 extends over 15 amino acids. V was clipped by 6 bases and J by 5 bases; unmatched bases: 10. The CDR3 bases are TGTGCCAGCAGAGGGACAGTACTCAACAACAATGAGCAGTTCTTC. It is translated as CASRGTVLNNNEQFF.

J is TRBJ2-1 and V is TRBV5-6; D gene ambiguous. The CDR3 length is 16 residues. Looked up from germline, CDR1 is SGHDT and CDR2 is YYEEEE. Trimming pared 4 bases from V and 0 bases from J, leaving 14 bases between. The CDR3 reads CASSVTYFYSYNEQFF. The DNA of the CDR3 is TGTGCCAGCAGCGTAACCTACTTCTACTCCTACAATGAGCAGTTCTTC.

This clonotype has more than one count but fewer than ten. The chain joins TRBV27 to TRBJ2-1; weak D call: TRBD2 (7 bases). Deletions cut 3 bases from V and 7 bases from J, with 16 bases between. This CDR3 has 15 amino acids. Germline CDR1 MNHEY, CDR2 SMNVEV (reference sequence). The CDR3 region has the DNA TGTGCCAGCAGTTTTATGGGGGGGGCCTCTAATGAGCAGTTCTTC. Protein: CASSFMGGASNEQFF.

This clonotype occurred many times. The chain carries TRBV11-2 and TRBJ1-6; D remains ambiguous. Trimming took 1 base from V and 3 from J, leaving 10 bases between them. This CDR3 is built from 16 residues. CDR1 and CDR2 from the germline V gene are SGHAT and FQNNGV. The CDR3 reads CASSLAPVNYNSPLHF. The CDR3 DNA is TGTGCCAGCAGCTTAGCTCCAGTGAACTATAATTCACCCCTCCACTTT.

The sample holds many counts of this clonotype. This chain joins TRBV12-3 or TRBV12-4 and TRBJ1-6, with 10 bases matching TRBD1. There are 16 residues in the CDR3. With 4 bases clipped from V and 10 bases from J, the junction kept 10 bases outside the gene matches. CDR3 coding DNA: TGTGCCAGCAGTTCCGACAGGGGGCGTCTTGAATCACCCCTCCACTTT. This codes for CASSSDRGRLESPLHF.

This sequence joins TRBV6-2 or TRBV6-3 and TRBJ2-7; D remains unclear. V lost 2 bases to trimming and J lost 7 bases, with 9 bases between them. CDR1 is MNHEY and CDR2 is SVGEGT in the germline V gene. This CDR3 contains 12 residues. Here the CDR3 DNA reads TGTGCCAGCAGTTACGTCGGATTGGAGCAGTACTTC. Translated, it gives CASSYVGLEQYF.

This clonotype turned up a few times. V usage is TRBV10-3 and J usage is TRBJ2-3, with TRBD2 matching over 8 bases. The J segment lost 4 bases and the V segment lost 2 bases, leaving 8 bases of the junction unmatched. The germline V gene has CDR1 ENHRY and CDR2 SYGVKD. This CDR3 is 16 amino acids long. CDR3 in DNA: TGTGCCATCAGTGAGGGGGGACTAGAGCTGGCAGATACGCAGTATTTT. Translation gives CAISEGGLELADTQYF.

There are many counts of this clonotype. This rearrangement joins TRBV7-2 to TRBJ2-7, with D possibly matching TRBD1 (5 bases). V was pared by 0 bases and J by 2 bases, with 14 bases between. There are 16 residues in the CDR3. Germline V gene data show CDR1 as SGHTA and CDR2 as FQGNSA. The CDR3 sequence: CASSLAGVKGTYEQYF. The CDR3 nucleotides are TGTGCCAGCAGCTTAGCAGGGGTTAAGGGCACCTACGAGCAGTACTTC.